The clone carrying this T cell receptor (beta chain) occurred once. The CDR3 has 15 amino acids. Germline V gives CDR1 MNHEY, CDR2 SVGAGI. V lost 2 bases and J lost 3; bases outside the gene matches: 3. These data originate in a study of blood T cell repertoires in COVID-19. Profiled with immunoSEQ multiplex PCR; TCRdb holds only in-frame clones, not every one. Here the sample spans hundreds of thousands of clones, 83% being singletons. Material: peripheral blood. The receptor comes from a woman between 45 and 65 years old with acute or convalescent COVID-19. This chain connects TRBV6-5 to TRBJ2-5; 10 bases match TRBD2. CDR3 sequence reads: CASSYTGTSEETQYF. The CDR3 coding sequence is TGTGCCAGCAGTTACACGGGGACTAGCGAAGAGACCCAGTACTTC.